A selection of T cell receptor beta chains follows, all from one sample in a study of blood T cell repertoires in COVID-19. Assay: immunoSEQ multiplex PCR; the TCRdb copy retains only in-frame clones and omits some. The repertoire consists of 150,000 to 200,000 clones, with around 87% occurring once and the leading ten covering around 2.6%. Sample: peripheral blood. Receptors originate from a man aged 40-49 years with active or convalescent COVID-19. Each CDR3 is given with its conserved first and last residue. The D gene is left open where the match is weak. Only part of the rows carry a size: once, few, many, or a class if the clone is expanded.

cdr3_aa: CASSEKWGVGFTF; cdr3_nt: TGTGCCAGCAGTGAAAAGTGGGGCGTGGGGTTCACCTTC; j_call: TRBJ1-2; v_call: TRBV6-1; clone_size: NA; d_call: NA
cdr3_aa: CASSSGTYAGYTF; cdr3_nt: TGTGCCAGCAGTTCGGGGACATACGCTGGCTACACCTTC; j_call: TRBJ1-2; v_call: TRBV27; clone_size: NA; d_call: NA
cdr3_aa: CASSSAGEPQHF; cdr3_nt: TGTGCCAGCAGTTCAGCGGGGGAGCCCCAGCATTTT; j_call: TRBJ1-5; v_call: TRBV6-5; clone_size: NA; d_call: NA
cdr3_aa: CASSYGQGGRGTEAFF; cdr3_nt: TGTGCCAGCAGTTACGGACAGGGGGGCCGAGGCACTGAAGCTTTCTTT; j_call: TRBJ1-1; v_call: TRBV6-5; clone_size: NA; d_call: TRBD1
cdr3_aa: CATSETSGGTQYF; cdr3_nt: TGTGCCACCAGTGAAACGTCCGGGGGTACGCAGTATTTT; j_call: TRBJ2-3; v_call: TRBV24-1; clone_size: NA; d_call: NA
cdr3_aa: CASSLGGQSMNTEAFF; cdr3_nt: TGTGCCAGCAGCTTAGGGGGACAGTCCATGAACACTGAAGCTTTCTTT; j_call: TRBJ1-1; v_call: TRBV7-2; clone_size: NA; d_call: TRBD1
cdr3_aa: CASSERAGGLTNGYTF; cdr3_nt: TGTGCCAGCAGTGAAAGGGCAGGGGGCCTAACTAATGGCTACACCTTC; j_call: TRBJ1-2; v_call: TRBV2; clone_size: NA; d_call: TRBD1
cdr3_aa: CASSPGGPGTGGGNEQFF; cdr3_nt: TGTGCCAGCAGCCCTGGGGGGCCCGGGACAGGGGGCGGCAATGAGCAGTTCTTC; j_call: TRBJ2-1; v_call: TRBV5-5; clone_size: NA; d_call: TRBD1
cdr3_aa: CASSPPGFGELFF; cdr3_nt: TGTGCCAGCAGCCCCCCGGGGTTCGGGGAGCTGTTTTTT; j_call: TRBJ2-2; v_call: TRBV9; clone_size: NA; d_call: NA
cdr3_aa: CASSQASGRNYGYTF; cdr3_nt: TGCGCCAGCAGCCAAGCGTCAGGGAGGAACTATGGCTACACCTTC; j_call: TRBJ1-2; v_call: TRBV4-3; clone_size: NA; d_call: NA
cdr3_aa: CASSIVGQAGELFF; cdr3_nt: TGTGCCAGTAGTATCGTTGGACAGGCCGGGGAGCTGTTTTTT; j_call: TRBJ2-2; v_call: TRBV19; clone_size: NA; d_call: TRBD1
cdr3_aa: CASSRQGANYNSPLHF; cdr3_nt: TGCGCCAGCAGCCGACAGGGGGCCAACTATAATTCACCCCTCCACTTT; j_call: TRBJ1-6; v_call: TRBV5-1; clone_size: NA; d_call: TRBD1
cdr3_aa: CASTPSGNEQFF; cdr3_nt: TGTGCCAGCACTCCATCGGGGAATGAGCAGTTCTTC; j_call: TRBJ2-1; v_call: TRBV2; clone_size: once; d_call: NA
cdr3_aa: CASSEARGSDSPLHF; cdr3_nt: TGTGCCAGCAGTGAAGCAAGGGGATCTGATTCACCCCTCCACTTT; j_call: TRBJ1-6; v_call: TRBV2; clone_size: once; d_call: NA
cdr3_aa: CASSADTTGSNGYTF; cdr3_nt: TGTGCCAGCAGTGCCGACACGACAGGGTCAAATGGCTACACCTTC; j_call: TRBJ1-2; v_call: TRBV6-1; clone_size: NA; d_call: TRBD1
cdr3_aa: CASSRYGESTLGYTF; cdr3_nt: TGTGCCAGCAGCAGATACGGGGAATCTACTCTCGGCTACACCTTC; j_call: TRBJ1-2; v_call: TRBV5-4; clone_size: NA; d_call: NA
cdr3_aa: CASSLTLTGGNDSPLHF; cdr3_nt: TGTGCCAGCAGCTTGACCTTGACAGGGGGTAACGATTCACCCCTCCACTTT; j_call: TRBJ1-6; v_call: TRBV5-5; clone_size: once; d_call: TRBD1
cdr3_aa: CASSLMQGSNEKLFF; cdr3_nt: TGTGCCAGCAGCTTAATGCAGGGATCTAATGAAAAACTGTTTTTT; j_call: TRBJ1-4; v_call: TRBV7-2; clone_size: NA; d_call: NA
cdr3_aa: CASSPSRTGRETQYF; cdr3_nt: TGTGCCAGTAGTCCCTCCCGGACAGGGAGGGAGACCCAGTACTTC; j_call: TRBJ2-5; v_call: TRBV19; clone_size: NA; d_call: TRBD1
cdr3_aa: CASSLEGQGEAFF; cdr3_nt: TGCGCCAGCAGCTTGGAGGGACAGGGGGAAGCTTTCTTT; j_call: TRBJ1-1; v_call: TRBV5-1; clone_size: NA; d_call: TRBD1
cdr3_aa: CASSVSAGSGVPRYGYTF; cdr3_nt: TGTGCCAGCAGTGTATCCGCCGGATCAGGGGTCCCCCGGTACGGCTACACCTTC; j_call: TRBJ1-2; v_call: TRBV6-4; clone_size: NA; d_call: NA
cdr3_aa: CASSSIGDGYTF; cdr3_nt: TGCGCCAGCAGCTCGATAGGGGATGGCTACACCTTC; j_call: TRBJ1-2; v_call: TRBV5-1; clone_size: NA; d_call: NA
cdr3_aa: CAWSDRVNTEAFF; cdr3_nt: TGTGCCTGGAGTGACAGGGTTAACACTGAAGCTTTCTTT; j_call: TRBJ1-1; v_call: TRBV30; clone_size: NA; d_call: NA
cdr3_aa: CASSWSRSNNEQFF; cdr3_nt: TGTGCCAGCAGCTGGAGTCGCTCTAACAATGAGCAGTTCTTC; j_call: TRBJ2-1; v_call: TRBV6-2/TRBV6-3; clone_size: NA; d_call: NA
cdr3_aa: CASSSPGGSYNEQFF; cdr3_nt: TGTGCCAGCAGTTCCCCAGGGGGCTCGTACAATGAGCAGTTCTTC; j_call: TRBJ2-1; v_call: TRBV28; clone_size: NA; d_call: TRBD1
cdr3_aa: CASSPHDLAAEAFF; cdr3_nt: TGTGCCAGCAGCCCCCACGACCTAGCGGCTGAAGCTTTCTTT; j_call: TRBJ1-1; v_call: TRBV3-1/TRBV3-2; clone_size: NA; d_call: NA
cdr3_aa: CASSVAPSGSYEQYF; cdr3_nt: TGTGCCAGCAGCGTAGCACCTAGCGGCTCCTACGAGCAGTACTTC; j_call: TRBJ2-7; v_call: TRBV9; clone_size: once; d_call: TRBD2
cdr3_aa: CASRGSGRTDTQYF; cdr3_nt: TGCGCCAGCAGGGGTTCGGGTAGGACAGATACGCAGTATTTT; j_call: TRBJ2-3; v_call: TRBV10-1; clone_size: NA; d_call: NA
cdr3_aa: CASSFAGDRRTQPQHF; cdr3_nt: TGTGCCAGCAGCTTCGCTGGGGACAGGAGAACGCAGCCCCAGCATTTT; j_call: TRBJ1-5; v_call: TRBV7-2; clone_size: NA; d_call: TRBD1
cdr3_aa: CASSLWGQGAGNSPLHF; cdr3_nt: TGTGCCAGCAGCTTATGGGGACAGGGGGCTGGGAATTCACCCCTCCACTTT; j_call: TRBJ1-6; v_call: TRBV7-9; clone_size: NA; d_call: TRBD1
cdr3_aa: CASRGTELPFF; cdr3_nt: TGTGCCAGCAGGGGGACAGAGTTGCCGTTCTTC; j_call: TRBJ2-1; v_call: TRBV6-5; clone_size: NA; d_call: TRBD1
cdr3_aa: CASRRGQGGSTEAFF; cdr3_nt: TGTGCCAGCAGGCGAGGACAGGGCGGGAGCACTGAAGCTTTCTTT; j_call: TRBJ1-1; v_call: TRBV5-4; clone_size: NA; d_call: TRBD1
cdr3_aa: CASSYPPQGGEQYF; cdr3_nt: TGTGCCAGCAGTTACCCCCCCCAGGGAGGCGAGCAGTACTTC; j_call: TRBJ2-7; v_call: TRBV6-6; clone_size: NA; d_call: NA
cdr3_aa: CATREGTGMNEQYF; cdr3_nt: TGTGCCACCAGGGAGGGGACAGGGATGAACGAGCAGTACTTC; j_call: TRBJ2-7; v_call: TRBV28; clone_size: NA; d_call: TRBD1
cdr3_aa: CAISEASTGSRYSGYTF; cdr3_nt: TGTGCCATCAGTGAGGCATCTACCGGGAGCCGGTATAGTGGCTACACCTTC; j_call: TRBJ1-2; v_call: TRBV10-3; clone_size: NA; d_call: NA
cdr3_aa: CASSPGQGVNYGYTF; cdr3_nt: TGTGCCAGCAGCCCGGGACAGGGAGTTAACTATGGCTACACCTTC; j_call: TRBJ1-2; v_call: TRBV6-5; clone_size: NA; d_call: TRBD1
cdr3_aa: CASSVHAGELFF; cdr3_nt: TGTGCCAGCAGCGTCCATGCCGGGGAGCTGTTTTTT; j_call: TRBJ2-2; v_call: TRBV9; clone_size: NA; d_call: NA
cdr3_aa: CASRPDTNNSPLHF; cdr3_nt: TGCGCCAGCAGACCGGACACTAATAATTCACCCCTCCACTTT; j_call: TRBJ1-6; v_call: TRBV4-1; clone_size: NA; d_call: NA
cdr3_aa: CASSLEFNFNYGYTF; cdr3_nt: TGCGCCAGCAGCTTGGAGTTTAACTTTAACTATGGCTACACCTTC; j_call: TRBJ1-2; v_call: TRBV5-1; clone_size: once; d_call: NA
cdr3_aa: CASSLVGPTEQFF; cdr3_nt: TGTGCCAGCAGCTTAGTGGGGCCTACCGAGCAGTTCTTC; j_call: TRBJ2-1; v_call: TRBV7-9; clone_size: NA; d_call: NA
cdr3_aa: CASSIGPQINYGYTF; cdr3_nt: TGTGCCAGTAGTATAGGACCACAGATCAACTATGGCTACACCTTC; j_call: TRBJ1-2; v_call: TRBV19; clone_size: NA; d_call: NA
cdr3_aa: CASTRAGRNEQYF; cdr3_nt: TGTGCCAGCACCCGGGCAGGGAGGAACGAGCAGTACTTC; j_call: TRBJ2-7; v_call: TRBV6-6; clone_size: few; d_call: NA
cdr3_aa: CATSNEGAGANEKLFF; cdr3_nt: TGTGCCACCAGCAACGAGGGGGCTGGGGCTAATGAAAAACTGTTTTTT; j_call: TRBJ1-4; v_call: TRBV15; clone_size: NA; d_call: TRBD1
cdr3_aa: CASSPGGSSYNEQFF; cdr3_nt: TGTGCCAGCAGCCCGGGGGGCAGCTCCTACAATGAGCAGTTCTTC; j_call: TRBJ2-1; v_call: TRBV7-9; clone_size: few; d_call: NA
cdr3_aa: CASRILDRGRSLEQYF; cdr3_nt: TGCGCCAGCAGGATACTAGACAGGGGGCGATCCCTCGAGCAGTACTTC; j_call: TRBJ2-7; v_call: TRBV10-1; clone_size: NA; d_call: TRBD1
cdr3_aa: CASSLLRDRAGNTIYF; cdr3_nt: TGTGCCAGCAGCTTGTTACGGGACAGGGCTGGAAACACCATATATTTT; j_call: TRBJ1-3; v_call: TRBV7-2; clone_size: NA; d_call: TRBD1